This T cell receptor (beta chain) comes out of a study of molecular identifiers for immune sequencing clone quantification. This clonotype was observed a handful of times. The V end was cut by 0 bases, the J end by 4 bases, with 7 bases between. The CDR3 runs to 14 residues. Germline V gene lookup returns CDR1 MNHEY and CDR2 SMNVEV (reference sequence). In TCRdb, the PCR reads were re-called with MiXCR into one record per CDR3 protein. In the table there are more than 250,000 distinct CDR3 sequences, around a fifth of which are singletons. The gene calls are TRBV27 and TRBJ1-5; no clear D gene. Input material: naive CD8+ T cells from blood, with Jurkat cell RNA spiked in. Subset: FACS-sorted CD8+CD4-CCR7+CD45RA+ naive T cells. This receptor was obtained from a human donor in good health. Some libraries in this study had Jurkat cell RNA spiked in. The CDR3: CASSLSGLNQPQHF. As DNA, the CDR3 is TGTGCCAGCAGTTTATCAGGGCTTAATCAGCCCCAGCATTTT.